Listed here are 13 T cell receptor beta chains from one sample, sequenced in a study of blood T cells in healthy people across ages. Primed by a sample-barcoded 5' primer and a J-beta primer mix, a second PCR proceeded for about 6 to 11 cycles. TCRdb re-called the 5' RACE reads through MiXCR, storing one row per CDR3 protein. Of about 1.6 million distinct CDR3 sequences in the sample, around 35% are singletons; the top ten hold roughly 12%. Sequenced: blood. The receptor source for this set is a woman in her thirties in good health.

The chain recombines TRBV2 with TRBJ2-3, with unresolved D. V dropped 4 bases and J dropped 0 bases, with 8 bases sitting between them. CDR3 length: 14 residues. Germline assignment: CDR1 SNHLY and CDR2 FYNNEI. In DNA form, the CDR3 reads TGTGCCAGCAGTGGGACCACGAGCACAGATACGCAGTATTTT. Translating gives CASSGTTSTDTQYF.

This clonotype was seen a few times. As DNA, the CDR3 is TGCAGTGCTACCAGGGGGATATGGGAGCAGTACTTC. This encodes CSATRGIWEQYF. J is TRBJ2-7 and V is TRBV20-1; TRBD1 matches at 7 bases. CDR3 length: 12 residues. Germline CDR1 is DFQATT and CDR2 is SNEGSKA (reference sequence). The ends lost 4 bases at V and 7 bases at J; junction bases unmatched: 7.

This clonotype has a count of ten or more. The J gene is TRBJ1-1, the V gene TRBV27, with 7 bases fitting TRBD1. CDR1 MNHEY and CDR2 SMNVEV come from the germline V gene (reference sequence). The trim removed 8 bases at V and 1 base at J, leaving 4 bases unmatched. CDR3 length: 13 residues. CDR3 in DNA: TGTGCCAGCCGCCACAGGGGGAACACTGAAGCTTTCTTT. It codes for CASRHRGNTEAFF.

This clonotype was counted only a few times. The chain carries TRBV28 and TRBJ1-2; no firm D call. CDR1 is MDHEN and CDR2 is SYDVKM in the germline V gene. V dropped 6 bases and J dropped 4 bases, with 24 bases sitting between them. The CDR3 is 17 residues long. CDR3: CASSFGGGPVEFYGYTF. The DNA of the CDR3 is TGTGCCAGCAGCTTTGGTGGAGGGCCGGTTGAATTCTATGGCTACACCTTC.

As DNA, the CDR3 is TGTGCCAGCAGTGGTCATATGGGACAGGGACGGGGCTACACCTTC. Its protein product is CASSGHMGQGRGYTF. The chain employs TRBV25-1 and TRBJ1-2; 9 nucleotides match TRBD1. The trim removed 4 bases at V and 8 bases at J, leaving 11 bases unmatched. CDR1 is MGHDK, CDR2 SYGVNS, per germline. The CDR3 is 15 residues long.

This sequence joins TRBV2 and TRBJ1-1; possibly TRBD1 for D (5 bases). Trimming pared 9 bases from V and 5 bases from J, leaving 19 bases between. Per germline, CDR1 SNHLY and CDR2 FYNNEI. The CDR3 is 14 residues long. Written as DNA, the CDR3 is TGTGCCAGTGAGGTGGGGGGTAAGGGGACTGAAGCTTTCTTT. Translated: CASEVGGKGTEAFF.

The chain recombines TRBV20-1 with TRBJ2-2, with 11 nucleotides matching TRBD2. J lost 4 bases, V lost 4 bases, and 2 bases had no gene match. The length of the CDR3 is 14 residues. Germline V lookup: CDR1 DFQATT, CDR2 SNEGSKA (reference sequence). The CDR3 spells CSANSGRATGELFF. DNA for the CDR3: TGCAGTGCTAATAGCGGGAGGGCCACCGGGGAGCTGTTTTTT.

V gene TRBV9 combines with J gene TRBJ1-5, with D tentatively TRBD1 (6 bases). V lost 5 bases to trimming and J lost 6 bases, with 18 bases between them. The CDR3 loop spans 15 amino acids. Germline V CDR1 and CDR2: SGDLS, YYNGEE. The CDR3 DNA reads TGTGCCAGCAGTCCTGGCGGGGGGCACGGTCAGCCCCAGCATTTT. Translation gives CASSPGGGHGQPQHF. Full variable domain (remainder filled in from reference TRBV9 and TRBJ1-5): DSGVTQTPKHLITATGQRVTLRCSPRSGDLSVYWYQQSLDQGLQFLIQYYNGEERAKGNILERFSAQQFPDLHSELNLSSLELGDSALYFCASSPGGGHGQPQHFGDGTRLSIL.

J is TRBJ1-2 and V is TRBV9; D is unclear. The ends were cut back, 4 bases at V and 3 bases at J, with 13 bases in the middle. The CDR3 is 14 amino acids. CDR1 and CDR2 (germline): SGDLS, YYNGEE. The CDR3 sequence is CASSPTGSDYGYTF. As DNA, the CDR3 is TGTGCCAGCAGCCCCACCGGGTCTGACTATGGCTACACCTTC.

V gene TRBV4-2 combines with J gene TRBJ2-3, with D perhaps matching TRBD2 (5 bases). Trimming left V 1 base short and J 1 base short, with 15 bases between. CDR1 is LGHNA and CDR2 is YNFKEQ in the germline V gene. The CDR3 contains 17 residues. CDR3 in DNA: TGTGCCAGCAGCCAAGGGGCCCTACGGGATCGCACAGATACGCAGTATTTT. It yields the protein CASSQGALRDRTDTQYF.

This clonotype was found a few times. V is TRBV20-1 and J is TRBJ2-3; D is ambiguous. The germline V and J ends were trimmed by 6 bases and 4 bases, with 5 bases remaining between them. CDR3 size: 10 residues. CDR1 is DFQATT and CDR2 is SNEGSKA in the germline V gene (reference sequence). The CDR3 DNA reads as TGCAGTGCCCTTTCAGATACGCAGTATTTT. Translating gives CSALSDTQYF.

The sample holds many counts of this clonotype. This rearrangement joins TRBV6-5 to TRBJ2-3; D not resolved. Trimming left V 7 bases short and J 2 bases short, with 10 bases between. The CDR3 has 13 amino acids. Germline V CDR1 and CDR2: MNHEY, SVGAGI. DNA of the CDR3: TGTGCCAGCACCCAAGGCGCCACAGATACGCAGTATTTT. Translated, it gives CASTQGATDTQYF.

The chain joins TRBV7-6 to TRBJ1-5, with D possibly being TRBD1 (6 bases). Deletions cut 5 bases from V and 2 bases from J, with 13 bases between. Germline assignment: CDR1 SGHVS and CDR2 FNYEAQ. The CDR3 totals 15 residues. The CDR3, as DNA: TGTGCCAGCAGCGCCCTACAGGGTGGCAATCAGCCCCAGCATTTT. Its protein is CASSALQGGNQPQHF.